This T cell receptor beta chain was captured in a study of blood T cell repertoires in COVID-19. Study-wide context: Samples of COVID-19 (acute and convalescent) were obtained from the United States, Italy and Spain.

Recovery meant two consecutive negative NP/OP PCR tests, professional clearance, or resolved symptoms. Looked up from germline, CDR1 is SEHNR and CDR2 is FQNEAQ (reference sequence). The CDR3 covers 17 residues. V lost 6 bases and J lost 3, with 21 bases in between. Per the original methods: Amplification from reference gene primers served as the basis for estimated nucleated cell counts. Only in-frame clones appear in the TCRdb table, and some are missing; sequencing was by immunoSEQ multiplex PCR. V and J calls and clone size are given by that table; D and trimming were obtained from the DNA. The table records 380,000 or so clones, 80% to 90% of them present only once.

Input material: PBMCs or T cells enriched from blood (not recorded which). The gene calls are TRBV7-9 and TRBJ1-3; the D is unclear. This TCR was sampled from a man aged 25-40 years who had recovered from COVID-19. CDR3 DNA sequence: TGTGCCAGCAGTTCCGAGGTTCGGTTTCGGGGTGGAAACACCATATATTTT. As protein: CASSSEVRFRGGNTIYF.